This T cell receptor beta chain was sequenced in a study of blood T cells in healthy people across ages. This clonotype was detected ten times or more. V dropped 5 bases and J dropped 6 bases, with 17 bases sitting between them. This CDR3 is built from 15 residues. Germline V gene lookup returns CDR1 MNHNY and CDR2 SVGAGI (reference sequence). Next came a second PCR, run for about 7 to 12 cycles, which used a sample-barcoded 5' primer along with a J-beta primer mix. TCRdb processed the 5' RACE reads anew with MiXCR; each CDR3 protein has one entry. Here the sample spans 650,000 to 700,000 distinct CDR3 sequences, 52% being singletons.

The source of this sequence is a woman older than 75 in good health. The chain links TRBV6-6 to TRBJ2-1, with TRBD2 as a possible D gene (5 bases). The sequencing input was blood. As DNA, the CDR3 is TGTGCCAGCAGTCGGGATCTCACCGGCCTCAATGAGCAGTTCTTC. Protein product: CASSRDLTGLNEQFF.